This T cell receptor (beta chain) was sequenced in a study of blood T cells in healthy people across ages. This clonotype was recorded a few times. Through a sample-barcoded 5' primer and a J-beta primer mix, a second PCR was run for roughly 7 to 12 cycles. A single record per CDR3 protein comes from TCRdb applying MiXCR to the 5' RACE reads. The sample has 760,000 or so distinct CDR3 sequences, roughly 25% seen once. The sample, around 10 milliliters of peripheral blood, was drawn from each donor. The CDR3 spans 15 residues. The germline CDR1 and CDR2 sequences are SGDLS and YYNGEE. V shed 0 bases, J shed 6 bases, and the junction held 5 bases outside the gene matches. These same records also appear under a second study, on T cells of mothers and their children.

The sequenced sample consisted of blood. The sequence derives from a boy between 10 and 17 years old in good health. The rearrangement uses TRBV9 and TRBJ2-2; 7 bases match TRBD1. The CDR3 nucleotides are TGTGCCAGCAGCGTAGACAGGGGCGCGCCCGGGGAGCTGTTTTTT. Translating gives CASSVDRGAPGELFF.